This TCR beta chain comes out of a study of blood T cell repertoires in COVID-19. The overall study: From the United States, Italy and Spain came samples of acute and convalescent COVID-19. PBMCs, B-cell-depleted T cells, or T cells provided the cDNA or gDNA that made up the material.

The assay was immunoSEQ multiplex PCR, and TCRdb's table has in-frame clones only and misses some. The sample contains 90,000 to 120,000 clones, around 90% of which appear only once. This CDR3 has 19 residues. This clonotype was obtained from a man aged 35 to 55 with active or convalescent COVID-19. Input material: peripheral blood. The chain joins TRBV21-1 to TRBJ2-3; TRBD1, the D gene given by the table, was not confirmed from the DNA. TRBV21-1 is shown as a pseudogene. This CDR3 is CASSKTSKSRQTSTDTQYF. The CDR3 DNA sequence: TGTGCCAGCAGCAAAACAAGTAAATCGAGACAGACTAGCACAGATACGCAGTATTTT.